A selection of T cell receptor beta chains follows, all from one sample in a study of control samples from healthy donors and cancer patients. The table came from immunoSEQ multiplex PCR; TCRdb's copy has only in-frame clones and leaves some out. Of fewer than 120,000 clones listed, around 89% are singletons. Material: PBMCs. Receptor source: a woman aged 60 to 75 with lung cancer. The CDR3 runs from the conserved cysteine through the conserved F or W. Fields, in order: clone size, J gene, V gene, D gene, CDR3 DNA, CDR3 protein. D genes are given only for firm matches. Where a row states a size, it is once, few, many or the class of an expanded clone; other rows omit it.

>.|TRBJ2-7|TRBV1|.
.
CTSRAVGSGTYEQYF
>.|TRBJ1-4|TRBV9|TRBD1
TGTGCCAGCAGCGTAGGTGCGACAGGGTCTGGTGAAAAACTGTTTTTT
CASSVGATGSGEKLFF
>.|TRBJ1-5|TRBV30|.
TGTGCCTGGTCAGCGGGGGCCTTTAGCAATCAGCCCCAGCATTTT
CAWSAGAFSNQPQHF
>.|TRBJ2-1|TRBV10-1|.
TGCGCCAGCAGTCACCGAGATGACAGGCTAGTTTCCTACAATGAGCAGTTCTTC
CASSHRDDRLVSYNEQFF
>once|TRBJ1-2|TRBV6-5|TRBD1
TGTGCCAGCAGTAAACCGGGACAGGCGGACTATGGCTACACCTTC
CASSKPGQADYGYTF
>.|TRBJ1-6|TRBV6-2/TRBV6-3|TRBD1
TGTGCCAGCAGTTACGGGACAGGCTCTAATTCACCCCTCCACTTT
CASSYGTGSNSPLHF
>.|TRBJ1-2|TRBV4-1|TRBD1
TGCGCCAGCAGCCCCGGACAGGCTAACTATGGCTACACCTTC
CASSPGQANYGYTF
>.|TRBJ2-7|TRBV18|.
TGTGCCAGCTCACCAGGGGGGCTGATTTACGAGCAGTACTTC
CASSPGGLIYEQYF
>.|TRBJ2-1|TRBV10-3|.
TGTGCCATCAGGGGGACAATCCCCCAGCAGTTCTTC
CAIRGTIPQQFF
>.|TRBJ1-3|TRBV28|.
TGTGCCAGCAGTTTAAAGGATCCTACGTCCGGAAACACCATATATTTT
CASSLKDPTSGNTIYF
>few|TRBJ1-6|TRBV27|.
TGTGCCAGCAGTGCGCGGGGGTTAGGACGCTCTTTCTCCTATAATTCACCCCTCCACTTT
CASSARGLGRSFSYNSPLHF
>.|TRBJ2-7|TRBV3-1/TRBV3-2|TRBD1
TGTGCCAGCAGCGATCGGGACAGGGGGCGAGAGCAGTACTTC
CASSDRDRGREQYF
>.|TRBJ1-1|TRBV6-6|.
TGTGCCAGCAGTTACTCCCACTCAGATGAAGCTTTCTTT
CASSYSHSDEAFF
>.|TRBJ1-3|TRBV3-1/TRBV3-2|.
TGTGCCAGCAGCCCGTACGGACAGCGAAACACCATATATTTT
CASSPYGQRNTIYF
>.|TRBJ1-1|TRBV7-8|.
TGTGCCAGCAGCTTAGGTAACAGGAACACTGAAGCTTTCTTT
CASSLGNRNTEAFF
>.|TRBJ1-5|TRBV5-6|.
TGTGCCAGCAGCTTGGGGCAGGAGCTTCAGCCCCAGCATTTT
CASSLGQELQPQHF
>.|TRBJ2-1|TRBV5-1|TRBD1
TGCGCCAGCAGCCCCAGGACAGGCTACAATGAGCAGTTCTTC
CASSPRTGYNEQFF
>few|TRBJ1-1|TRBV7-9|.
TGTGCCAGCAGCAGGGCCACTGAAGCTTTCTTT
CASSRATEAFF
>.|TRBJ1-1|TRBV7-9|TRBD1
TGTGCCAGCAGCCTTGGACAGGACAACACTGAAGCTTTCTTT
CASSLGQDNTEAFF
>.|TRBJ1-1|TRBV2|TRBD1
TGTGCCAGCAGCCTGACAGGGCAGGGGACTGAAGCTTTCTTT
CASSLTGQGTEAFF
>.|TRBJ1-2|TRBV3-1/TRBV3-2|TRBD1
TGTGCCAGCAGCCGGCTTCAGGGGGACTATGGCTACACCTTC
CASSRLQGDYGYTF
>.|TRBJ2-7|TRBV28|.
TGTGCCAGCAGTCGACCGCAAACCTACGAGCAGTACTTC
CASSRPQTYEQYF